The entry that follows covers one T cell receptor beta chain sequence. Assay used: immunoSEQ multiplex PCR; TCRdb lists only in-frame clones, some missing. This sample has roughly 2.5 million clones, with around 94% found just once. This entry comes from a study of shared clonotypes between healthy human individuals. The germline V and J ends were trimmed by 3 bases and 8 bases, with 20 bases remaining between them. The CDR3 is 16 residues long. The germline V gene has CDR1 SEHNR and CDR2 FQNEAQ (reference sequence). Caucasian adults residing in Nashville, Tennessee made up all the donors. Sequencing was carried out using naive CD4+ T cells sorted from blood. Subset denoted: CD45RA+ positively selected. The sequence derives from a man aged 18 to 35 in good health. The genes are TRBV7-9 and TRBJ2-1, with D tentatively TRBD2 (7 bases). The CDR3 loop reads CASSFSGGGRTDEQFF. CDR3 nucleotides: TGTGCCAGCAGCTTCTCTGGGGGCGGGAGAACCGATGAGCAGTTCTTC.